This T cell receptor beta chain came from a study of tumor-infiltrating lymphocytes in localized non-small cell lung cancer. This CDR3 region has 16 residues. Germline V gene sequence: CDR1 MNHEY, CDR2 SMNVEV (reference sequence). V trimming: 5 bases; J trimming: 7 bases; junction bases outside the gene matches: 6. Data came from immunoSEQ multiplex PCR; TCRdb stores just in-frame clones and leaves some out. The repertoire consists of around 16,000 clones, with under 75% occurring once and the leading ten covering less than 10%. The receptor's source is a human donor with non-small cell lung cancer. The rearrangement uses TRBV27 and TRBJ2-2; the match to TRBD2 covers 14 bases. What was sequenced was lung tumor tissue. This chain's CDR3 is CASSVGLAGVLGELFF. The CDR3 DNA is TGTGCCAGCAGTGTGGGACTAGCGGGAGTCCTCGGGGAGCTGTTTTTT.